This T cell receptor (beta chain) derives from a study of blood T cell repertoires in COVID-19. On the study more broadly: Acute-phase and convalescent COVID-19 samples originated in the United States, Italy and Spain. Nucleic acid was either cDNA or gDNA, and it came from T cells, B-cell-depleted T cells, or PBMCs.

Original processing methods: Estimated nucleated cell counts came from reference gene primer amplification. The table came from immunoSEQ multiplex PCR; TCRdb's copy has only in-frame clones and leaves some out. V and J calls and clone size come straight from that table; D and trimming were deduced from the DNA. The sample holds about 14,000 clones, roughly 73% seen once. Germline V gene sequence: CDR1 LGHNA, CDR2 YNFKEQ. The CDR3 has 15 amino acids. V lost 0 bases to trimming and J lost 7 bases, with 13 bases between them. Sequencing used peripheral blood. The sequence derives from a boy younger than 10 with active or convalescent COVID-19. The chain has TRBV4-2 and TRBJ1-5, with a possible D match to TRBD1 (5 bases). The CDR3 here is CASSQDAGDGQPQHF. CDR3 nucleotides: TGTGCCAGCAGCCAAGACGCGGGGGACGGGCAGCCCCAGCATTTT.